The 27 T cell receptor beta chains in this list originate from one sample, sequenced in a study of T cells in tuberculosis. The data were produced by immunoSEQ multiplex PCR, yet TCRdb's version contains in-frame clones alone and is incomplete. Seen here are around 32,000 clones, around 94% observed once, and the top ten hold about 8%. Sequencing used PBMCs. Receptors were obtained from a donor between 10 and 35 years old with latent tuberculosis or without tuberculosis infection.

The chain combines TRBV6-1 with TRBJ1-2; 10 bases fit TRBD1. CDR3 size: 17 residues. Per the germline V gene, CDR1 is MNHNS and CDR2 is SASEGT. V lost 2 bases to trimming and J lost 2 bases; unmatched junction nucleotides: 8. This chain's CDR3 is CASSEYWTGGSNYGYTF. For the CDR3, the DNA is TGTGCCAGCAGTGAATACTGGACAGGGGGATCCAACTATGGCTACACCTTC.

The rearrangement uses TRBV7-2 and TRBJ1-5; TRBD1 matches 7 bases. There are 15 residues in the CDR3. Germline-derived CDR1 and CDR2 are SGHTA and FQGNSA. The V segment lost 5 bases and the J segment 2 bases; nucleotides outside the gene matches: 6. The CDR3 sequence: CASSPTGVGNQPQHF. DNA for the CDR3: TGTGCCAGCAGCCCAACAGGGGTGGGCAATCAGCCCCAGCATTTT.

The gene calls are TRBV28 and TRBJ1-1; D not certain. The V end lost 2 bases, the J end lost 1 base, and 14 bases lay between the germline ends. The CDR3 runs to 16 residues. Germline CDR1 MDHEN, CDR2 SYDVKM. The CDR3 sequence: CASSLSPWRGNTEAFF. CDR3 in DNA: TGTGCCAGCAGTTTAAGCCCCTGGAGAGGGAACACTGAAGCTTTCTTT.

The J gene is TRBJ1-1, the V gene TRBV5-5, with 9 bases that match TRBD1. The CDR3 extends over 15 amino acids. V dropped 1 base and J dropped 6; count of bases not matched to a gene: 7. In germline, CDR1 is SGHKS, CDR2 YYEKEE (reference sequence). The CDR3 region has the DNA TGTGCCAGCAGCTTGTACGGACAGGGGAGGTCTGAAGCTTTCTTT. Translation: CASSLYGQGRSEAFF.

The chain employs TRBV10-1 and TRBJ2-4, with 11 bases lining up with TRBD2. This CDR3 has 16 residues. Trimming took 3 bases from V and 0 from J; bases not matched to a gene: 1. Germline V gene sequence: CDR1 WNHNN, CDR2 SYGVQD (reference sequence). The CDR3 is CASSEGLAGAKNIQYF. CDR3 nucleotides: TGCGCCAGCAGTGAAGGACTAGCGGGAGCCAAAAACATTCAGTACTTC.

The chain is built from TRBV5-1 and TRBJ2-1, with 8 bases aligning to TRBD2. In germline, CDR1 is SGHRS, CDR2 YFSETQ. CDR3 length: 17 residues. V was clipped by 1 base and J by 6 bases; unmatched bases: 12. The CDR3 is CASSLFTREGLGNEQFF. CDR3 coding DNA: TGCGCCAGCAGCTTGTTTACCCGGGAGGGCTTAGGCAATGAGCAGTTCTTC.

The chain has TRBV27 and TRBJ2-1; 10 bases are shared with TRBD1. This CDR3 is 15 amino acids long. Germline CDR1 reads MNHEY; CDR2 reads SMNVEV (reference sequence). After removal of 6 bases from V and 2 bases from J, the junction contained 4 bases not matched to a gene. The CDR3: CASRLGQGTYNEQFF. The CDR3 DNA follows: TGTGCCAGCAGGCTGGGACAGGGGACCTACAATGAGCAGTTCTTC.

This chain connects TRBV15 to TRBJ1-5; D gene uncertain. Germline assignment: CDR1 LNHNV and CDR2 YYDKDF (reference sequence). V lost 0 bases to trimming and J lost 8 bases, with 17 bases between them. CDR3 length equals 16 residues. The CDR3 loop is CATSREVSGFKEPQHF. In DNA form, the CDR3 reads TGTGCCACCAGCAGAGAAGTATCGGGGTTCAAGGAGCCCCAGCATTTT.

This clone was seen more than once but under ten times. The genes are TRBV27 and TRBJ2-1; 7 bases are shared with TRBD2. Germline V CDR1 and CDR2: MNHEY, SMNVEV (reference sequence). The CDR3 spans 15 residues. With 3 bases clipped from V and 10 bases from J, the junction kept 12 bases outside the gene matches. CDR3 loop: CASSFRNSGFLEQFF. The CDR3 DNA is TGTGCCAGCAGTTTCCGCAATAGCGGGTTCCTAGAGCAGTTCTTC.

The CDR3 loop reads CASSLLGTSGRAGETQYF. Here the CDR3 DNA reads TGTGCCAGCAGCTTACTCGGGACTAGCGGGAGGGCCGGGGAGACCCAGTACTTC. The chain recombines TRBV7-9 with TRBJ2-5; the match to TRBD2 covers 16 bases. This CDR3 is 18 amino acids long. The trim removed 2 bases at V and 5 bases at J, leaving 8 bases unmatched. Germline V lookup: CDR1 SEHNR, CDR2 FQNEAQ (reference sequence).

This chain connects TRBV19 to TRBJ2-7, with 11 bases identical to TRBD2. The J segment lost 3 bases and the V segment lost 11 bases, leaving 12 bases of the junction unmatched. The CDR3 contains 15 residues. Germline V gene data show CDR1 as LNHDA and CDR2 as SQIVND (reference sequence). The chain's CDR3 is CAGISGREPRYEQYF. DNA of the CDR3: TGTGCCGGGATTAGCGGGAGGGAACCGCGCTACGAGCAGTACTTC.

This clone was observed a few times. This rearrangement joins TRBV7-9 to TRBJ2-7; 10 bases are a match to TRBD1. CDR1 SEHNR and CDR2 FQNEAQ come from the germline V gene (reference sequence). After removal of 6 bases from V and 1 base from J, the junction contained 3 bases not matched to a gene. This CDR3 is built from 14 residues. For the CDR3, the DNA is TGTGCCAGCAGAGGGACAGGGGCTTCCTACGAGCAGTACTTC. It encodes CASRGTGASYEQYF.

The rearrangement links TRBV4-2 to TRBJ1-2, with D possibly TRBD1 on 5 matching bases. CDR1 and CDR2 (germline): LGHNA, YNFKEQ. The V end lost 0 bases, the J end lost 8 bases, and 19 bases lay between the germline ends. The CDR3 loop spans 16 amino acids. CDR3: CASSQDYGRAFRGYTF. The CDR3 DNA reads as TGTGCCAGCAGCCAAGATTATGGCAGGGCCTTTCGGGGCTACACCTTC.

This chain links TRBV23-1 with TRBJ2-1; possibly TRBD2 for D (6 bases). TRBV23-1 is marked as an open reading frame, function uncertain. The CDR3 is 13 residues long. Trimming stripped 11 bases from V and 3 bases from J, with 14 bases between. DNA of the CDR3: TGCGCCTTATGGCGGGGATTCTACAATGAGCAGTTCTTC. Translating it yields CALWRGFYNEQFF.

CDR3 protein: CASSQSFWDRENQPQHF. Written as DNA, the CDR3 is TGCGCCAGCAGCCAGTCTTTCTGGGACAGGGAGAATCAGCCCCAGCATTTT. V gene TRBV4-1 combines with J gene TRBJ1-5; 9 nucleotides match TRBD1. The CDR3 loop spans 17 amino acids. Unmatched junction bases numbered 10, after V lost 3 bases and J lost 4 bases. From germline, CDR1 is MGHRA and CDR2 YSYEKL.

The chain links TRBV7-9 to TRBJ1-1, with D possibly matching TRBD1 (6 bases). From germline, CDR1 is SEHNR and CDR2 FQNEAQ (reference sequence). V lost 2 bases to trimming and J lost 2 bases, with 9 bases between them. The CDR3 loop spans 14 amino acids. The CDR3 sequence: CASSLTGINTEAFF. Here the CDR3 DNA reads TGTGCCAGCAGCTTAACAGGGATCAACACTGAAGCTTTCTTT.

This clone was found once. This rearrangement joins TRBV30 to TRBJ1-5, with a possible D match to TRBD1 (5 bases). CDR3 length equals 16 residues. Looked up from germline, CDR1 is GTSNPN and CDR2 is SVGIG (reference sequence). The V end was cut by 3 bases, the J end by 6 bases, with 21 bases between. CDR3 nucleotides: TGTGCCTGGAGCACGGGACTGAGGGGATTCGGTCAGCCCCAGCATTTT. Protein sequence: CAWSTGLRGFGQPQHF.

The genes are TRBV27 and TRBJ2-6; D unresolved. From germline, CDR1 is MNHEY and CDR2 SMNVEV (reference sequence). The CDR3 runs 16 residues. V was clipped by 1 base and J by 0 bases, with 7 bases between them. CDR3 loop: CASSLFSISGANVLTF. In DNA form, the CDR3 reads TGTGCCAGCAGTTTATTTTCTATCTCTGGGGCCAACGTCCTGACTTTC. The whole variable domain, remainder taken from reference TRBV27 and TRBJ2-6, is EAQVTQNPRYLITVTGKKLTVTCSQNMNHEYMSWYRQDPGLGLRQIYYSMNVEVTDKGDVPEGYKVSRKEKRNFPLILESPSPNQTSLYFCASSLFSISGANVLTFGAGSRLTVL.

This clone appeared a single time. This chain links TRBV25-1 with TRBJ1-4, with D tentatively TRBD1 (6 bases). Trimming removed 1 base from V and 8 bases from J, with 20 bases in between. CDR3 length: 17 residues. Germline CDR1 is MGHDK and CDR2 is SYGVNS. The CDR3 DNA follows: TGTGCCAGCAGTGAATCCCCCACAGGGTATCAATACGAAAAACTGTTTTTT. It codes for CASSESPTGYQYEKLFF.

CDR3 in amino acids: CATSGLGGQETQYF. CDR3 in DNA: TGTGCCACCTCGGGACTGGGGGGCCAAGAGACCCAGTACTTC. The chain recombines TRBV2 with TRBJ2-5; D is possibly TRBD2 (6 bases). This CDR3 has 14 amino acids. Germline lookup yields CDR1 SNHLY and CDR2 FYNNEI. Trimming removed 10 bases at V and 1 base at J, with 16 bases between.

V and J are TRBV6-5 and TRBJ1-1; D unclear. This CDR3 has 14 residues. Germline CDR1 and CDR2: MNHEY and SVGAGI. Trimming removed 8 bases at V and 4 bases at J, with 17 bases between. The CDR3 loop is CASAKIGATTEAFF. The CDR3 bases are TGTGCCAGCGCCAAGATAGGAGCTACCACTGAAGCTTTCTTT.

The rearrangement uses TRBV28 and TRBJ2-4; D possibly corresponds to TRBD1 (6 bases). This CDR3 is built from 14 residues. CDR1 is MDHEN and CDR2 is SYDVKM in the germline V gene. The V gene lost 6 bases and the J gene lost 2 bases, with 11 bases spanning the gap. CDR3 in amino acids: CASSKGGTKNIQYF. DNA of the CDR3: TGTGCCAGCAGCAAAGGGGGTACCAAAAACATTCAGTACTTC.

The chain carries TRBV27 and TRBJ2-2; 7 nucleotides match TRBD1. V lost 6 bases to trimming and J lost 6 bases; unmatched junction nucleotides: 13. Germline V gene lookup returns CDR1 MNHEY and CDR2 SMNVEV (reference sequence). This CDR3 has 16 residues. Here the CDR3 DNA reads TGTGCCAGCAGCCTCAAAGTGACAGGGATACCCGGGGAGCTGTTTTTT. This encodes CASSLKVTGIPGELFF.

The chain joins TRBV6-6 to TRBJ2-7, with D tentatively TRBD1 (6 bases). The length of the CDR3 is 12 residues. Germline V lookup: CDR1 MNHNY, CDR2 SVGAGI (reference sequence). The V and J ends lost 6 bases and 9 bases respectively, with 15 bases between them. DNA of the CDR3: TGTGCCAGCAGCTATGGGACATCTGGGCAGTACTTC. The encoded protein is CASSYGTSGQYF.

V gene TRBV4-3 combines with J gene TRBJ1-3; D may be TRBD1 (6 bases). V was pared by 4 bases and J by 5 bases, with 15 bases between. In germline, CDR1 is LGHNA, CDR2 YSLEER. The CDR3 runs 15 residues. CDR3 bases: TGCGCCAGCAGCCCCCGTCAGGGGACCCGAAACACCATATATTTT. Its protein is CASSPRQGTRNTIYF.

V usage is TRBV9 and J usage is TRBJ1-1; 8 bases map to TRBD1. The CDR3 extends over 12 amino acids. Germline CDR1 SGDLS, CDR2 YYNGEE. With V trimmed by 3 bases and J by 7 bases, 2 bases remained unmatched. CDR3 nucleotides: TGTGCCAGCAGCGACAGGGGGGGTGAAGCTTTCTTT. It encodes CASSDRGGEAFF.

The chain is built from TRBV6-1 and TRBJ2-7, with a weak D call TRBD1 (6 bases). Trimming removed 5 bases from V and 2 bases from J, with 16 bases in between. The CDR3 has 15 residues. Germline lookup yields CDR1 MNHNS and CDR2 SASEGT. The DNA of the CDR3 is TGTGCCAGCAGTAAAGACAGGTCCCCAGCCTACGAGCAGTACTTC. Translating it yields CASSKDRSPAYEQYF.